This TCR beta chain was documented in a study of blood T cell repertoires in COVID-19. TCRdb keeps only in-frame clones here, not all; method: immunoSEQ multiplex PCR. Here the sample spans fewer than 250,000 clones, approximately 86% being singletons. The ends were cut back, 2 bases at V and 2 bases at J, with 15 bases in the middle. In germline, CDR1 is MNHNS, CDR2 SASEGT. The CDR3 covers 16 residues. The receptor was isolated from a woman between 40 and 55 years old with acute COVID-19. The chain uses TRBV6-1 and TRBJ1-2; no definite D call. What was sequenced was PBMCs or T cells enriched from blood (not recorded which). CDR3 amino acids: CASSERGRRLNYGYTF. CDR3 coding DNA: TGTGCCAGCAGTGAAAGAGGCCGGAGACTGAACTATGGCTACACCTTC.